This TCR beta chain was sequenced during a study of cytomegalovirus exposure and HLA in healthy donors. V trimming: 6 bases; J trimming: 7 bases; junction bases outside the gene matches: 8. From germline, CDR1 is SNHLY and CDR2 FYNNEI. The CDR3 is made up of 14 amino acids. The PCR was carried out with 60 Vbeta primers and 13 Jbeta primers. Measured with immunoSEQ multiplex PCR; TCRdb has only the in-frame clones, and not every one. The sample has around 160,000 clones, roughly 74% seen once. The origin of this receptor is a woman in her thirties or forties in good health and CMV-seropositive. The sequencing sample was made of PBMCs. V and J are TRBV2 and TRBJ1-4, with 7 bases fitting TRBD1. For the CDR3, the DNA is TGTGCCAGCAGCAAGGGGGCGGGCCTTGAAAAACTGTTTTTT. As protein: CASSKGAGLEKLFF.